Each of the 28 T cell receptor beta chains below was sequenced from the same sample in a study of T cell repertoires in cytomegalovirus infection. TCRdb re-derived calls from the reads in MiXCR, one entry per CDR3 protein. The data show 350,000 to 550,000 distinct CDR3 sequences, with roughly 31% seen just once and roughly an eighth held by the top ten. Material: PBMCs. Source of these receptors: a human donor in good health (CMV status not recorded). Some clones in this sample may be carry-over from other donors' samples.

This chain connects TRBV29-1 to TRBJ1-3, with D perhaps TRBD1 (5 bases). Trimming shortened V by 3 bases and J by 0 bases, and 6 bases separated the two germline ends. Germline lookup yields CDR1 SQVTM and CDR2 ANQGSEA. The CDR3 covers 13 residues. The CDR3 region has the DNA TGCAGCGTTGACGACAGCTCTGGAAACACCATATATTTT. This gives the protein CSVDDSSGNTIYF. The full variable domain, completed using reference TRBV29-1 and TRBJ1-3, is SAVISQKPSRDICQRGTSLTIQCQVDSQVTMMFWYRQQPGQSLTLIATANQGSEATYESGFVIDKFPISRPNLTFSTLTVSNMSPEDSSIYLCSVDDSSGNTIYFGEGSWLTVV.

On this clonotype: In this CDR3 the conserved last residue, phenylalanine or tryptophan, is missing, so a read error is likely. The CDR3, as DNA: TGTGCCAGCAGTTACCGGGACGCGAAAGAGACCCAGTACGTC. It encodes CASSYRDAKETQYV. The V gene is TRBV27, the J gene TRBJ2-5; D could derive from TRBD1 or TRBD2 (5 bases each). Germline assignment: CDR1 MNHEY and CDR2 SMNVEV (reference sequence). The CDR3 extends over 14 amino acids. V lost 4 bases and J 3 bases, leaving 12 bases between the germline ends.

There are a few counts of this clonotype. This chain uses TRBV12-3 or TRBV12-4 with TRBJ2-7; a weak D match, TRBD2 (6 bases). V lost 2 bases, J lost 3 bases, and 14 bases lay in between. The CDR3 totals 15 residues. The CDR3 DNA reads TGTGCCAGCAGTTTAAGGGCGGGGATCCTCTACGAGCAGTACTTC. Translated: CASSLRAGILYEQYF.

This clonotype was found many times. The rearrangement uses TRBV14 and TRBJ1-2; D may be TRBD1 (5 bases). Germline CDR1 SGHDN, CDR2 FVKESK. The CDR3 has 17 amino acids. V lost 0 bases and J lost 6, with 20 bases in between. CDR3 nucleotides: TGTGCCAGCAGCCAAGATCCCGGACAAAGGCCTGTTAATGGCTACACCTTC. Residues: CASSQDPGQRPVNGYTF.

The chain has TRBV19 and TRBJ2-6; tentative D call: TRBD1 (6 bases). Germline lookup yields CDR1 LNHDA and CDR2 SQIVND (reference sequence). This CDR3 has 15 residues. The germline V and J ends were trimmed by 7 bases and 0 bases, with 10 bases remaining between them. This chain's CDR3 is CASKDSFSGANVLTF. The CDR3 nucleotides read TGTGCCAGTAAGGACAGTTTCTCTGGGGCCAACGTCCTGACTTTC.

This clonotype has at least ten counts. V and J are TRBV19 and TRBJ2-1, with unresolved D. Trimming pared 5 bases from V and 1 base from J, leaving 15 bases between. Germline V lookup: CDR1 LNHDA, CDR2 SQIVND (reference sequence). This CDR3 spans 16 amino acids. The CDR3 DNA sequence: TGTGCCAGTAGTCCCCCGGCTGTTACTTCCTACAATGAGCAGTTCTTC. This translates into CASSPPAVTSYNEQFF.

This clonotype was recorded many times. The CDR3: CASSLGPRETQYF. The CDR3 nucleotides are TGTGCCAGCAGTTTGGGGCCAAGAGAGACCCAGTACTTC. The chain links TRBV7-3 to TRBJ2-5, with D maybe TRBD1 (5 bases). This CDR3 spans 13 amino acids. The V gene lost 6 bases and the J gene lost 4 bases, with 12 bases spanning the gap. Germline values: CDR1 SGHTA, CDR2 FQGTGA.

This clonotype was counted between two and nine times. The chain uses TRBV27 and TRBJ1-1; 9 bases are a match to TRBD1. Germline loops: CDR1 MNHEY, CDR2 SMNVEV (reference sequence). This CDR3 region has 16 residues. With 6 bases clipped from V and 2 bases from J, the junction kept 10 bases outside the gene matches. The CDR3 spells CASSPTGGSSNTEAFF. CDR3 sequence (DNA): TGTGCCAGCAGCCCAACAGGGGGCTCCTCAAACACTGAAGCTTTCTTT.

The genes are TRBV6-6 and TRBJ1-6, with D possibly TRBD1 on 6 matching bases. Trimming took off 2 bases at V and 9 bases at J, with 17 bases between the two ends. CDR1 and CDR2 from the germline V gene are MNHNY and SVGAGI (reference sequence). The CDR3 is made up of 16 amino acids. The CDR3 nucleotides read TGTGCCAGCAGTTACCGGGGGGGGCAGGGCGGTTCACCCCTCCACTTT. Protein product: CASSYRGGQGGSPLHF.

This clonotype was counted at least ten times. The chain joins TRBV2 to TRBJ2-2, with D tentatively TRBD2 (6 bases). The CDR3 runs to 13 residues. Trimming took off 3 bases at V and 4 bases at J, with 6 bases between the two ends. Per germline, CDR1 SNHLY and CDR2 FYNNEI. CDR3 nucleotide sequence: TGTGCCAGCAGTGAGGGGGGCACCGGGGAGCTGTTTTTT. Translated: CASSEGGTGELFF.

The chain recombines TRBV14 with TRBJ1-1, with D possibly matching TRBD1 (5 bases). Germline V gene sequence: CDR1 SGHDN, CDR2 FVKESK. This CDR3 is built from 15 residues. Deletions cut 4 bases from V and 0 bases from J, with 12 bases between. CDR3 amino acids: CASSPRQLMNTEAFF. In DNA, the CDR3 is TGTGCCAGCAGCCCGAGACAGCTCATGAACACTGAAGCTTTCTTT.

Many counts were recorded for this clonotype. This chain links TRBV7-2 with TRBJ2-1, with TRBD1 identical over 7 bases. This CDR3 is built from 15 residues. Trimming cost V 5 bases and J 3 bases; bases outside gene matches: 7. In germline, CDR1 is SGHTA, CDR2 FQGNSA. CDR3 sequence reads: CASSRRDRDYNEQFF. The CDR3 DNA is TGTGCCAGCAGCCGTAGGGACAGAGACTACAATGAGCAGTTCTTC.

The gene calls are TRBV6-1 and TRBJ1-1; 7 nucleotides match TRBD1. Germline CDR1 and CDR2: MNHNS and SASEGT. The V gene end was trimmed by 6 bases and the J gene end by 5 bases; junction bases not matched to a gene: 9. The CDR3 loop spans 14 amino acids. This chain's CDR3 is CASREQGRRTEAFF. CDR3 DNA sequence: TGTGCCAGCAGGGAACAGGGGCGGAGGACTGAAGCTTTCTTT.

To note about this clonotype: Being one base from a much bigger clone, this may be a read error. This rearrangement joins TRBV12-3 or TRBV12-4 to TRBJ1-5; the match to TRBD1 covers 7 bases. The CDR3 runs 13 residues. The CDR3 sequence: CASGIRGNHPQHF. The CDR3 DNA sequence: TGTGCCAGCGGAATCAGGGGGAATCATCCCCAGCATTTT.

The V and J genes are TRBV7-9 and TRBJ2-5; D perhaps matches TRBD2 (7 bases). Germline V CDR1 and CDR2: SEHNR, FQNEAQ (reference sequence). CDR3 length: 17 amino acids. Trimming took 0 bases from V and 1 from J, leaving 15 bases between them. CDR3 sequence reads: CASSLAVRGAIQETQYF. The CDR3 DNA follows: TGTGCCAGCAGCTTAGCGGTCCGGGGGGCGATCCAAGAGACCCAGTACTTC.

This clonotype was detected only a few times. The rearrangement joins TRBV6-6 to TRBJ1-3; tentatively, D is TRBD1 (6 bases). This CDR3 region has 14 residues. V gave up 5 bases and J gave up 2 bases, with 10 bases separating them. Germline loops: CDR1 MNHNY, CDR2 SVGAGI (reference sequence). CDR3 nucleotides: TGTGCCAGCAGTCCCCCAGGGGCTGGAAACACCATATATTTT. Translating gives CASSPPGAGNTIYF.

This chain joins TRBV28 and TRBJ2-1; tentative D call: TRBD2 (5 bases). This CDR3 comprises 13 residues. Germline V CDR1 and CDR2: MDHEN, SYDVKM. V was pared by 3 bases and J by 5 bases, with 8 bases between. The CDR3 sequence is CASSFGMHNEQFF. DNA for the CDR3: TGTGCCAGCAGTTTCGGGATGCACAATGAGCAGTTCTTC.

This clonotype was counted at least ten times. V and J are TRBV7-8 and TRBJ2-1, with TRBD2 matching over 12 bases. The J segment lost 6 bases and the V segment lost 1 base, leaving 4 bases of the junction unmatched. Germline CDR1 is SGHVS and CDR2 is FQNEAQ. The CDR3 is made up of 16 amino acids. The CDR3 spells CASSLGASGGVNEQFF. The CDR3 DNA follows: TGTGCCAGCAGCTTAGGGGCTAGCGGGGGGGTCAATGAGCAGTTCTTC.

Worth noting for this clonotype: A read error is possible here, since a much larger clone lies one base away. This chain connects TRBV6-6 to TRBJ2-2; D tentatively reads TRBD1 or TRBD2 (6 bases each). CDR1 and CDR2 from the germline V gene are MNHNY and SVGAGI (reference sequence). There are 15 residues in the CDR3. The CDR3 region has the DNA TGTGCCAGCAGTCCACCGACGGGGGCCGCCGGGGAGCTGATTTTT. Protein product: CASSPPTGAAGELIF.

Points on this clonotype: This CDR3 fails to terminate in the conserved phenylalanine or tryptophan, so it likely reflects a read error. It is unclear where the CDR3 begins or ends on the DNA, so no DNA is shown, and the CDR3 is as TCRdb lists it. The chain recombines TRBV5-6 with TRBJ1-4; the table's D call, TRBD1, has no DNA check behind it. The length of the CDR3 is 12 amino acids, counting both ends. Per the germline V gene, CDR1 is SGHDT and CDR2 is YYEEEE. The CDR3 loop reads CASSPRTGPPSI.

The V gene is TRBV4-3, the J gene TRBJ1-2; D call uncertain. CDR3 size: 17 residues. Trimming removed 0 bases from V and 4 bases from J, with 18 bases in between. CDR1 is LGHNA and CDR2 is YSLEER in the germline V gene. The chain's CDR3 is CASSQDPRLAELYGYTF. The CDR3 bases are TGCGCCAGCAGCCAAGATCCCCGATTGGCAGAACTCTATGGCTACACCTTC.

This clonotype was seen ten or more times. The chain joins TRBV6-1 to TRBJ1-4, with TRBD1 identical over 10 bases. CDR1 MNHNS and CDR2 SASEGT come from the germline V gene. This CDR3 contains 13 residues. With V trimmed by 11 bases and J by 10 bases, 10 bases remained unmatched. This CDR3 reads CAAGQGINGKLFF. The DNA of the CDR3 is TGTGCCGCGGGACAGGGGATAAACGGAAAACTGTTTTTT.

Concerning this clonotype: A much larger clone lies one base from this, so it may be a read error. The chain joins TRBV7-2 to TRBJ2-1; tentatively, D is TRBD1 (7 bases). The V gene's germline CDR1 is SGHTA and CDR2 FQGNSA. The CDR3 extends over 17 amino acids. The CDR3 DNA reads TGTGCCAGCAGCTTACAGCCAGGGGGGAGCTCCTACAATGAGAAGTTCTTC. As protein: CASSLQPGGSSYNEKFF.

This clonotype was seen a few times. The V call is TRBV4-3, the J call TRBJ2-7; D gene uncertain. Germline loops: CDR1 LGHNA, CDR2 YSLEER. Trimming shortened V by 1 base and J by 0 bases, and 10 bases separated the two germline ends. This CDR3 comprises 15 residues. This CDR3 is CASSQAVSDSYEQYF. CDR3 sequence (DNA): TGCGCCAGCAGCCAAGCGGTAAGCGACTCCTACGAGCAGTACTTC.

This clonotype was counted once. The junction does not match germline at one end; this may be a read error. This sequence joins TRBV19 and TRBJ1-5, with a weak D call TRBD1 (5 bases). CDR3 length: 19 amino acids. Germline V gene lookup returns CDR1 LNHDA and CDR2 SQIVND (reference sequence). The CDR3 spells CARTETRLFCPLSNQPQNF. The CDR3 nucleotides read TGTGCCAGGACAGAGACCCGACTGTTTTGTCCTCTTAGCAATCAGCCCCAGAATTTT.

In this sample, this clonotype turned up once. This sequence joins TRBV15 and TRBJ1-6, with 7 bases identical to TRBD1. The CDR3 consists of 14 residues. Germline trimming cut 5 bases from V and 9 bases from J; bases unmatched to any gene: 7. Germline CDR1 is LNHNV and CDR2 is YYDKDF (reference sequence). The CDR3 DNA is TGTGCCACCAGCGCCCGGGACAGAATTTCACCCCTCCACTTT. Translated: CATSARDRISPLHF. The variable domain in full, completed from reference TRBV15 and TRBJ1-6, reads DAMVIQNPRYQVTQFGKPVTLSCSQTLNHNVMYWYQQKSSQAPKLLFHYYDKDFNNEADTPDNFQSRRPNTSFCFLDIRSPGLGDTAMYLCATSARDRISPLHFGNGTRLTVT.

V is TRBV10-3 and J is TRBJ2-1, with D perhaps TRBD2 (7 bases). Germline CDR1 reads ENHRY; CDR2 reads SYGVKD. The CDR3 extends over 14 amino acids. The V end lost 4 bases, the J end lost 4 bases, and 11 bases lay between the germline ends. The CDR3: CAISGGGTYNEQFF. The CDR3 DNA is TGTGCCATCAGTGGGGGGGGGACATACAATGAGCAGTTCTTC.

There are many counts of this clonotype. The chain uses TRBV11-3 and TRBJ2-1; D remains ambiguous. From germline, CDR1 is SGHNT and CDR2 YENEEA. Trimming shortened V by 1 base and J by 5 bases, and 15 bases separated the two germline ends. CDR3 length: 16 amino acids. CDR3 sequence: CASSLGSGLLNNEQFF. Here the CDR3 DNA reads TGTGCCAGCAGCTTAGGTTCGGGCCTCCTCAACAATGAGCAGTTCTTC.